The 17 T cell receptor beta chains given below trace back to one sample, sequenced in a study of technical replicates of blood from several donors. Some clones are missing from TCRdb's copy, which holds only in-frame ones; the method was immunoSEQ multiplex PCR. The table lists 65,000 to 95,000 clones, roughly 93% of them singletons. Sequenced: T cells isolated from PBMCs. The receptors were gathered from a human donor in good health.

The chain is built from TRBV6-5 and TRBJ1-4, with D possibly being TRBD1 (5 bases). Deletions cut 0 bases from V and 8 bases from J, with 13 bases between. The CDR3 contains 15 residues. The germline gives CDR1 MNHEY, CDR2 SVGAGI. CDR3 sequence reads: CASSYSSQGNEKLFF. CDR3 bases: TGTGCCAGCAGTTACTCGAGTCAGGGAAACGAAAAACTGTTTTTT.

This chain uses TRBV6-5 with TRBJ2-4, with D possibly matching TRBD1 (5 bases). The CDR3 extends over 14 amino acids. With 5 bases removed from V and 1 base from J, the gap between germline ends came to 9 bases. CDR1 is MNHEY, CDR2 SVGAGI, per germline. In DNA, the CDR3 is TGTGCCAGCAGTACAGGCGTGGCCAAAAACATTCAGTACTTC. Encoded protein: CASSTGVAKNIQYF.

The V gene is TRBV2, the J gene TRBJ2-5; possible D gene TRBD2, 7 bases. CDR3 length: 14 residues. Per the germline V gene, CDR1 is SNHLY and CDR2 is FYNNEI. V was clipped by 6 bases and J by 5 bases, with 16 bases between them. CDR3 loop: CASRGGGLEETQYF. For the CDR3, the DNA is TGTGCCAGCAGAGGGGGGGGACTGGAGGAGACCCAGTACTTC.

The J gene is TRBJ2-5, the V gene TRBV7-9; D is possibly TRBD1 (6 bases). The CDR3 runs to 15 residues. The germline V gene encodes CDR1 SEHNR and CDR2 FQNEAQ (reference sequence). With 3 bases removed from V and 4 bases from J, the gap between germline ends came to 15 bases. CDR3 nucleotides: TGTGCCAGCAGCTTGAGGGACATAGAGGCAGAGACCCAGTACTTC. It translates to CASSLRDIEAETQYF.

The chain combines TRBV27 with TRBJ1-2; a weak D match, TRBD1 (5 bases). V was clipped by 6 bases and J by 9 bases, with 26 bases between them. Germline V gene data show CDR1 as MNHEY and CDR2 as SMNVEV (reference sequence). The CDR3 is 16 amino acids. This CDR3 reads CASSSTRLGAGLSYTF. The CDR3 region has the DNA TGTGCCAGCAGCTCAACCCGGTTAGGGGCAGGGTTGAGCTACACCTTC.

V and J are TRBV7-8 and TRBJ2-2; 10 bases match TRBD1. The length of the CDR3 is 18 residues. Germline loops: CDR1 SGHVS, CDR2 FQNEAQ. Germline trimming cut 5 bases from V and 1 base from J; bases unmatched to any gene: 10. CDR3 in amino acids: CASSIAGTGEVNTGELFF. CDR3 nucleotide sequence: TGTGCCAGCAGCATCGCCGGGACAGGGGAAGTGAACACCGGGGAGCTGTTTTTT.

V usage is TRBV7-9 and J usage is TRBJ2-1; D uncertain. V dropped 5 bases and J dropped 0 bases, with 14 bases sitting between them. The length of the CDR3 is 16 residues. Germline V gives CDR1 SEHNR, CDR2 FQNEAQ (reference sequence). CDR3 nucleotides: TGTGCCAGCAGCCCTGACTTCCGCCTCTCCTACAATGAGCAGTTCTTC. Its protein product is CASSPDFRLSYNEQFF.

The chain uses TRBV29-1 and TRBJ2-7, with D possibly TRBD2 on 5 matching bases. The V end lost 6 bases, the J end lost 2 bases, and 23 bases lay between the germline ends. CDR1 is SQVTM and CDR2 is ANQGSEA in the germline V gene. The CDR3 has 16 residues. As DNA, the CDR3 is TGCAGCGTGAGGGCCCTGCGGGCCGAGGGCCCCTACGAGCAGTACTTC. This sequence encodes CSVRALRAEGPYEQYF.

The genes are TRBV19 and TRBJ1-2; D possibly corresponds to TRBD1 (5 bases). The CDR3 length is 13 residues. Germline V CDR1 and CDR2: LNHDA, SQIVND (reference sequence). V lost 6 bases and J lost 5, with 13 bases in between. CDR3 DNA: TGTGCCAGTAGCTCGGGTGGGGCTTATGGCTACACCTTC. Translated: CASSSGGAYGYTF.

The chain couples TRBV5-1 to TRBJ2-5; 10 nucleotides line up with TRBD2. The junction had 9 bases not matched to a gene; V was cut back by 0 bases and J by 4 bases. The CDR3 loop spans 17 amino acids. CDR1 is SGHRS and CDR2 is YFSETQ in the germline V gene. In DNA, the CDR3 is TGCGCCAGCAGCTTGGAAAGCGGGGGGGCTAGGGGAGAGACCCAGTACTTC. This sequence encodes CASSLESGGARGETQYF.

The V call is TRBV11-2, the J call TRBJ1-1; D is unresolved. Trimming took off 6 bases at V and 0 bases at J, with 11 bases between the two ends. The CDR3 runs to 14 residues. CDR1 is SGHAT and CDR2 is FQNNGV in the germline V gene. This chain's CDR3 is CASSYQFMNTEAFF. CDR3 coding DNA: TGTGCCAGCAGTTACCAGTTCATGAACACTGAAGCTTTCTTT.

This chain connects TRBV4-2 to TRBJ1-1; D remains unclear. Germline values: CDR1 LGHNA, CDR2 YNFKEQ. Between the trimmed V and J ends, which lost 0 bases and 6 bases, there was a span of 17 bases. The CDR3 extends over 16 amino acids. As DNA, the CDR3 is TGTGCCAGCAGCCAAGATATGGCGGGCGGCGGAGCTGAAGCTTTCTTT. Amino acids: CASSQDMAGGGAEAFF.

The CDR3 coding sequence is TGCGCCAGCAGTCCCTCGGGCAATCAGCCCCAGCATTTT. It codes for CASSPSGNQPQHF. This rearrangement joins TRBV5-1 to TRBJ1-5; no clear D gene. The CDR3 extends over 13 amino acids. V lost 5 bases, J lost 2 bases, and 8 bases lay in between. CDR1 SGHRS and CDR2 YFSETQ come from the germline V gene.

The rearrangement links TRBV2 to TRBJ1-2; TRBD1 might be the D (5 bases). Trimming stripped 1 base from V and 4 bases from J, with 13 bases between. CDR1 is SNHLY, CDR2 FYNNEI, per germline. This CDR3 contains 15 residues. The CDR3 DNA reads TGTGCCAGCAGTGAAGGAGGTCAGGGAATCTATGGCTACACCTTC. Protein sequence: CASSEGGQGIYGYTF.

The V gene is TRBV19, the J gene TRBJ1-2; 8 nucleotides match TRBD1. Trimming cost V 7 bases and J 8 bases; bases outside gene matches: 24. This CDR3 is 18 amino acids long. CDR1 LNHDA and CDR2 SQIVND come from the germline V gene (reference sequence). CDR3 residues: CASTGTGTGRHAPSGYTF. CDR3 nucleotides: TGTGCCAGTACCGGTACCGGGACAGGACGTCATGCGCCCTCAGGCTACACCTTC.

The chain employs TRBV28 and TRBJ1-1; a weak D match, TRBD1 (6 bases). Per germline, CDR1 MDHEN and CDR2 SYDVKM. The length of the CDR3 is 18 residues. V lost 6 bases and J lost 4, with 27 bases in between. The CDR3 DNA reads as TGTGCCAGCAGCCCCTCCGGGGGGCTCTTTAGGTCAAGCACTGAAGCTTTCTTT. Residues: CASSPSGGLFRSSTEAFF.

The chain has TRBV28 and TRBJ1-4, with D possibly being TRBD1 (6 bases). Germline lookup yields CDR1 MDHEN and CDR2 SYDVKM. The V gene lost 6 bases and the J gene lost 1 base, with 12 bases spanning the gap. The CDR3 contains 15 residues. The CDR3 is CASSLQGLTNEKLFF. The CDR3 nucleotides read TGTGCCAGCAGCCTACAGGGATTAACTAATGAAAAACTGTTTTTT.